The T cell receptor (beta chain) under discussion was sequenced for a study of CD8 T cells in Susac syndrome. High-throughput TCR beta sequencing covered peripheral CD8+ and CD4+ T cells. The multiple sclerosis controls were treatment-naive patients, and their relapsing-remitting disease was stable or active. The authors negatively isolated CD8+ and CD4+ T cells and FACS-enriched TEMRA cells. Random-hexamer reverse transcription was applied to 0.5 to 1 ug RNA. TCR beta CDR3 was amplified by immunoSEQ multiplex PCR. This amplification extended across 54 Vbeta and 13 Jbeta segments. Using its own MiXCR run on the immunoSEQ multiplex PCR reads, TCRdb lists one record per CDR3 protein. Of 150,000 to 200,000 distinct CDR3 sequences in the sample, 90% to 96% are singletons; the top ten hold around 0.093%. The receptor's source is a human donor with multiple sclerosis. Specimen: CD4+ T cells from PBMCs.

The CDR3 DNA reads as TGTGCCAGCAGCCCATTTGACTCTGGCTACACCTTC. It codes for CASSPFDSGYTF. This chain uses TRBV12-3 or TRBV12-4 with TRBJ1-2; no clear D. This CDR3 region has 12 residues. V was cut by 6 bases and J by 7 bases, with 12 bases left in between.